This TCR beta chain was captured in a study of T cells in pancreatic ductal adenocarcinoma. This CDR3 contains 14 residues. CDR1 and CDR2 from the germline V gene are ENHRY and SYGVKD. With 8 bases clipped from V and 0 bases from J, the junction kept 5 bases outside the gene matches. The selected patients with pancreatic ductal adenocarcinoma had surgery but no neoadjuvant therapy. Data came from immunoSEQ multiplex PCR; TCRdb stores just in-frame clones and leaves some out. The profile shows 4,500 to 5,000 clones, 65% to 80% of them singletons. V gene TRBV10-3 combines with J gene TRBJ1-1; 8 bases align to TRBD1. Sequences were obtained from pancreatic tumor tissue. The sequence came from a human donor with pancreatic ductal adenocarcinoma. The donor label of this sample is uncertain. This chain's CDR3 is CAIRDRLMNTEAFF. The CDR3 coding sequence is TGTGCCATCCGGGACAGGCTCATGAACACTGAAGCTTTCTTT.